This record looks at one T cell receptor beta chain sequence and its context. This clone's antigen is unknown. No base quality values were provided; no much bigger clone lies one nucleotide off. The library was obtained by the immunoSEQ multiplex PCR assay. The source is immuneACCESS, and TCRdb retained only in-frame sequences with V and J called. Part of the clones is not carried over; for the studies checked, unresolved V genes explain less than half of this, and the remainder is unexplained. A total of under 150,000 clones appear in this sample, 80% to 95% of them only once. In total, the top ten clones hold over 1.1% of the sample. This sample was included in a study of T cells after somatic rescue of genetic block (TCRdb year 2020). With regard to the full study: What the study looked at was long-term robustness, specifically in a T-cell system that came about through somatic rescue of a genetic block in T-cell development.

CDR1 SGHTA and CDR2 FQGNSA are derived from the germline V gene. The CDR3, from cysteine to phenylalanine, totals 16 residues. Only CDR3 DNA is held: 48 bases, read in frame from base 1. V loses 5 bases at its end and J loses 4 bases; junction bases beyond the gene matches: 8. Recombination linked TRBV7-2 to TRBJ1-6; 7 central bases correspond to TRBD1. The receptor was isolated from a woman aged 18-29 years. The source material was peripheral blood mononuclear cells (PBMCs). CDR3 loop: CASSNYRGRYNSPLHF. The sequence in DNA is TGTGCCAGCAGCAACTACAGGGGACGGTATAATTCACCCCTCCACTTT.